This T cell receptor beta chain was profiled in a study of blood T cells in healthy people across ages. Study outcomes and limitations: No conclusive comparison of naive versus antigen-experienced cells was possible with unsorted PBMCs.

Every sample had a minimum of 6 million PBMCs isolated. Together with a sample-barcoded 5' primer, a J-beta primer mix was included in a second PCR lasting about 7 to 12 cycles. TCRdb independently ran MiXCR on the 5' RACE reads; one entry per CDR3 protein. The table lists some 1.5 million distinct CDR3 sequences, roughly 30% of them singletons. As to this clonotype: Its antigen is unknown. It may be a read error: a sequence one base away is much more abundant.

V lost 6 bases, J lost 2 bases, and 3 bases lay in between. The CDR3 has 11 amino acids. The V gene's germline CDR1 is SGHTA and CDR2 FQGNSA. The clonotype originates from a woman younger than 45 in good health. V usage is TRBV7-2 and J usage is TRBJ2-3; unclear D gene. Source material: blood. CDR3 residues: CASRPTDTQYF. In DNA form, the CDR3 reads TGTGCCAGCAGGCCCACAGATACGCAGTATTTT.